The source of this T cell receptor beta chain is a study of cytomegalovirus exposure and HLA in healthy donors. In nominal health when sampled, donors likely had unrecorded immune exposures nonetheless. 60 Vbeta and 13 Jbeta primers were used in PCR. Clones were read by immunoSEQ multiplex PCR, and TCRdb kept only the in-frame ones, dropping some. The table counts 80,000 to 100,000 clones; 15% lies in the top ten. Study results and limitations: Presence/absence analyses took donor sequencing depth as roughly uniform. For cytomegalovirus status, the classifier reportedly gave diagnoses with high specificity and sensitivity. What was likely a sequencing artifact was a cluster of highly shared sequence variants.

Comment on this clone: The target antigen is unknown.

The source is a man in his fifties in good health and CMV-seropositive. The sample was PBMCs.

The CDR3 region has the DNA TGTGCCAGCAGTGGATCACTAGCGGGATACACCGGGGAGCTGTTTTTT. It codes for CASSGSLAGYTGELFF. The gene calls are TRBV28 and TRBJ2-2, with 10 bases lining up with TRBD2. The ends lost 5 bases at V and 3 bases at J; junction bases unmatched: 6. The CDR3 runs to 16 residues. From germline, CDR1 is MDHEN and CDR2 SYDVKM.